These 21 T cell receptor beta chains came from one sample sequenced in a study of tumor-infiltrating lymphocytes in primary liver carcinoma. The study extracted blood RNA from unsorted whole blood and also extracted germline DNA. With a constant-region primer, TCR beta cDNA was made from 450 to 500 ng of total RNA. ARM-PCR was slightly modified, and three nested multiplex PCR rounds with it gave rise to the TCR beta libraries. TRBV1-TRBV30 forward and Cbeta reverse primers drove the first two approximately 10-cycle rounds. Each CDR3 protein gets one entry after TCRdb re-called the multiplex PCR reads with MiXCR. The table lists about 320,000 distinct CDR3 sequences, 65% of them singletons. The source material was peripheral blood. These receptors came from a middle-aged man with primary liver carcinoma and hepatitis B virus infection.

Only a few counts were recorded for this clonotype. The chain employs TRBV30 and TRBJ2-7; D could derive from TRBD1 or TRBD2 (6 bases each). V was shortened by 2 bases and J by 3 bases, with 8 bases between the two germline ends. The CDR3 runs to 12 residues. Germline V gives CDR1 GTSNPN, CDR2 SVGIG (reference sequence). The CDR3 protein is CAWSRGDYEQYF. The CDR3 DNA is TGTGCCTGGAGTAGGGGGGACTACGAGCAGTACTTC.

This clonotype was seen ten or more times. This chain connects TRBV6-1 to TRBJ1-2; D gene ambiguous. The germline V gene has CDR1 MNHNS and CDR2 SASEGT. This CDR3 has 12 amino acids. V was shortened by 4 bases and J by 5 bases, with 8 bases between the two germline ends. The CDR3 loop is CASSAPLYGYTF. The CDR3 coding sequence is TGTGCCAGCAGTGCCCCCCTATATGGCTACACCTTC.

Remarks on this clonotype: One end of the junction varies from germline; a read error may be responsible. The V and J genes are TRBV12-3 or TRBV12-4 and TRBJ2-7; possibly TRBD1 for D (6 bases). CDR3 length: 14 amino acids. In DNA form, the CDR3 reads TGTGTCAGCAGCCTGACAGGTCTCGGGGACGAGCAGTACTTC. The encoded protein is CVSSLTGLGDEQYF.

This sequence joins TRBV28 and TRBJ2-6, with no clear D. V gave up 3 bases and J gave up 0 bases, with 9 bases separating them. Per germline, CDR1 MDHEN and CDR2 SYDVKM. This CDR3 is built from 16 residues. CDR3 sequence reads: CASSLYIASGANVLTF. The CDR3 coding sequence is TGTGCCAGCAGTTTGTATATTGCCTCTGGGGCCAACGTCCTGACTTTC. Combining the CDR3 with reference TRBV28 and TRBJ2-6 gives the whole variable domain DVKVTQSSRYLVKRTGEKVFLECVQDMDHENMFWYRQDPGLGLRLIYFSYDVKMKEKGDIPEGYSVSREKKERFSLILESASTNQTSMYLCASSLYIASGANVLTFGAGSRLTVL.

Points on this clonotype: This sequence may be a read error, since a much larger clone differs from it by one base. J is TRBJ2-3 and V is TRBV6-1, with a possible D match to TRBD1 (5 bases). CDR3 length: 13 amino acids. Looked up from germline, CDR1 is MNHNS and CDR2 is SASEGT. DNA for the CDR3: TGTGCCAGCAGTGAACAGGGCACAGATATGCAGTATTTT. As protein: CASSEQGTDMQYF.

With regard to this clonotype: One junction end disagrees with the germline gene, perhaps due to a read error. J is TRBJ2-5 and V is TRBV25-1; 15 bases fit TRBD2. The germline V gene encodes CDR1 MGHDK and CDR2 SYGVNS. The CDR3 extends over 17 amino acids. CDR3 in DNA: TGTACCAGCCGTGAATATATTGGGACTAGCGGGAGGGAGACCCAGTACTTC. This gives the protein CTSREYIGTSGRETQYF.

The chain employs TRBV12-3 or TRBV12-4 and TRBJ2-5; D ambiguous. V was shortened by 4 bases and J by 4 bases, with 10 bases between the two germline ends. The CDR3 sequence is 13 residues long. The CDR3 here is CASSSFSTETQYF. CDR3 nucleotides: TGTGCCAGCAGTTCATTCTCCACAGAGACCCAGTACTTC.

Concerning this clonotype: A read error is possible here, since a much larger clone lies one base away. This sequence joins TRBV12-3 or TRBV12-4 and TRBJ2-6; D may match TRBD1 or TRBD2 (5 bases each). The CDR3 sequence is 16 residues long. This CDR3 is CASSPPRNSGANALTF. CDR3 nucleotide sequence: TGTGCCAGCAGCCCCCCTAGGAATTCCGGGGCCAACGCCCTGACTTTC.

Turning to this clonotype: The conserved final phenylalanine or tryptophan is absent from the CDR3, which likely points to a read error. The V gene is TRBV29-1, the J gene TRBJ2-7; D remains unclear. V lost 6 bases, J lost 3 bases, and 15 bases lay in between. The CDR3 contains 13 residues. In germline, CDR1 is SQVTM, CDR2 ANQGSEA. CDR3 coding DNA: TGCAGCGTAACCAGGATCACCGTCTACGAGCAGTACTAC. Its translation is CSVTRITVYEQYY.

With regard to this clonotype: An end of the junction differs from the germline gene, which may be a read error. The chain recombines TRBV7-9 with TRBJ2-7; D may match TRBD1 or TRBD2 (5 bases each). From germline, CDR1 is SEHNR and CDR2 FQNEAQ (reference sequence). The CDR3 runs to 12 residues. CDR3 in amino acids: CVSRDLSGEQYF. CDR3 coding DNA: TGTGTCAGCAGGGACCTCTCGGGTGAGCAGTACTTC.

The table lists this clonotype with many counts. This rearrangement joins TRBV6-2 or TRBV6-3 to TRBJ2-2; D uncertain. CDR1 MNHEY and CDR2 SVGEGT come from the germline V gene. Trimming removed 2 bases at V and 4 bases at J, with 11 bases between. CDR3 length equals 15 residues. The CDR3 reads CASSYGLDRTGELFF. In DNA form, the CDR3 reads TGTGCCAGCAGTTACGGGCTAGACCGCACCGGGGAGCTGTTTTTT.

On this clonotype itself: One junction end disagrees with the germline gene, perhaps due to a read error. V and J are TRBV4-2 and TRBJ2-7; D may correspond to TRBD1 or TRBD2 (5 bases each). This CDR3 has 15 residues. Germline V gene sequence: CDR1 LGHNA, CDR2 YNFKEQ. The CDR3 sequence: CASSQEGAGPDEQYF. The CDR3 nucleotides read TGTGCCAGCAGCCAAGAAGGGGCGGGTCCGGACGAGCAATACTTC.

Concerning this clonotype: Compared with germline, one end of the junction differs, possibly owing to a read error. The chain employs TRBV11-2 and TRBJ1-3; D gene unclear. Germline assignment: CDR1 SGHAT and CDR2 FQNNGV. The CDR3 is 14 amino acids. The CDR3 region has the DNA TGTGCCAGCAGCTCCGGAAGCTCTGGAAACGCCATATATTTT. This codes for CASSSGSSGNAIYF. Variable domain in full (rest from reference TRBV11-2 and TRBJ1-3): EAGVAQSPRYKIIEKRQSVAFWCNPISGHATLYWYQQILGQGPKLLIQFQNNGVVDDSQLPKDRFSAERLKGVDSTLKIQPAKLEDSAVYLCASSSGSSGNAIYFGEGSWLTVV.

With respect to this clonotype: An end of the junction differs from the germline gene, which may be a read error. The chain has TRBV6-2 or TRBV6-3 and TRBJ1-5; tentatively, D is TRBD1 (5 bases). The CDR3 is 13 residues long. The germline gives CDR1 MNHEY, CDR2 SVGEGT. CDR3 protein: CASSNYRNQHQHF. CDR3 DNA: TGTGCCAGCAGTAACTACAGGAATCAGCACCAGCATTTT.

In this sample, this clonotype turned up many times. The V gene is TRBV4-1, the J gene TRBJ1-5; D is possibly TRBD1 (5 bases). V was shortened by 4 bases and J by 4 bases, with 11 bases between the two germline ends. This CDR3 has 14 residues. The germline gives CDR1 MGHRA, CDR2 YSYEKL. The CDR3 loop reads CASSPSQGNQPQHF. The CDR3 coding sequence is TGCGCCAGCAGCCCCTCCCAGGGTAATCAGCCCCAGCATTTT.

About this clonotype: The junction departs from germline at one end; a sequencing error may be responsible. The V gene is TRBV6-1, the J gene TRBJ2-1; D gene unclear. There are 14 residues in the CDR3. Germline-derived CDR1 and CDR2 are MNHNS and SASEGT. The CDR3 bases are TGTGCCAGCAGGCACTTTGACTCCTACAATGAGCCGTTCTTC. This gives the protein CASRHFDSYNEPFF.

About this clonotype: With a much larger clone just one base away, this may be a read error. The J gene is TRBJ2-2, the V gene TRBV6-1; 10 nucleotides line up with TRBD2. Germline lookup yields CDR1 MNHNS and CDR2 SASEGT. The CDR3 runs 15 residues. CDR3 amino acids: CASAASGSRAGELLF. In DNA form, the CDR3 reads TGTGCCAGCGCGGCTAGCGGGAGTCGGGCCGGGGAGCTGCTTTTT.

Remarks on this clonotype: This could be a read error, since a much larger clone is one nucleotide away. The V and J genes are TRBV4-3 and TRBJ2-3; the D gene is possibly TRBD2 (7 bases). The CDR3 loop spans 17 amino acids. The germline V gene encodes CDR1 LGHNA and CDR2 YSLEER. The CDR3: CASSQVLGGGRTDAQYF. Written as DNA, the CDR3 is TGCGCCAGCAGCCAAGTTTTAGGGGGGGGGCGCACAGATGCGCAGTATTTT.

With respect to this clonotype: A read error may explain this, as a much larger clone is one base away. The V gene is TRBV6-2 or TRBV6-3, the J gene TRBJ2-1; 10 nucleotides match TRBD1. The V and J ends lost 3 bases and 3 bases, in that order; junction bases with no gene match: 5. Looked up from germline, CDR1 is MNHEY and CDR2 is SVGEGT. This CDR3 is built from 16 residues. CDR3 DNA sequence: TGTGCCAGCAGTTATCCCGGGACAGGGGTCTACAATGAGCAGTTCTTC. Protein: CASSYPGTGVYNEQFF.

Notes on this clonotype: A much larger clone lies a single base off, so this may be a read error. The chain employs TRBV5-4 and TRBJ1-5, with D unclear. V lost 4 bases and J 4 bases, leaving 9 bases between the germline ends. Germline V CDR1 and CDR2: SGHNT, YYREEE (reference sequence). The CDR3 consists of 13 residues. The CDR3 nucleotides are TGTGCCAGCAGCGTGGGCGGGAATCAGCCCCAGCATTTT. Translation gives CASSVGGNQPQHF.

With respect to this clonotype: A read error may explain this, as a much larger clone is one base away. V is TRBV28 and J is TRBJ2-2, with TRBD2 as a possible D gene (5 bases). Between the trimmed V and J ends, which lost 6 bases and 4 bases, there was a span of 12 bases. The germline CDR1 and CDR2 sequences are MDHEN and SYDVKM. There are 14 residues in the CDR3. CDR3 loop: CASRGGYPTGELFF. Here the CDR3 DNA reads TGTGCCAGCAGGGGCGGGTACCCCACCGGGGAGCTGTTTTTT.